The 30 T cell receptor beta chains presented below share a single source sample, sequenced in a study of vaccination effects on CD4 cells after COVID-19 (dated by TCRdb to between 2020 and 2023). Library creation used the immunoSEQ multiplex PCR assay. In its TCRdb copy, this immuneACCESS table keeps in-frame sequences only and misses some clones. Where compared with another copy, unresolved V genes explain less than half of these, and the others have no known cause. The sample yields about 76,000 clones; roughly four fifths were counted once. In total, the top ten clones hold approximately 2% of the sample. These receptors are not linked to any known antigen. After about 10 days of culture, CD4+ T cells were isolated with the EasySep CD4+ T cell isolation kit. The sequencing here drew on CD4+ T cells from PBMCs cultured without peptide, taken before COVID-19 vaccination. The receptor source for this set is a human donor who received a COVID-19 vaccine.

The sample holds one count of this clone. This chain joins TRBV2 and TRBJ1-5, with 7 positions matching TRBD1. This CDR3 has 15 amino acids. V lost 4 bases and J lost 3; bases outside the gene matches: 6. Germline V CDR1 and CDR2: SNHLY, FYNNEI. CDR3 amino acids: CASSGQGTNNQPQHF. The CDR3 nucleotides read TGTGCCAGCAGTGGACAGGGAACGAACAATCAGCCCCAGCATTTT.

The chain combines TRBV7-8 with TRBJ1-1; 10 positions match TRBD1. Germline V gives CDR1 SGHVS, CDR2 FQNEAQ. CDR3 length equals 19 residues. After removal of 1 base from V and 5 bases from J, the junction contained 16 bases not matched to a gene. The DNA for the CDR3 is TGTGCCAGCAGCTTAGGGGGTCTTCGACAGGGGGCAGGGTGGACTGAAGCTTTCTTT. Its protein is CASSLGGLRQGAGWTEAFF. The whole variable domain, remainder taken from reference TRBV7-8 and TRBJ1-1, is GAGVSQSPRYKVAKRGQDVALRCDPISGHVSLFWYQQALGQGPEFLTYFQNEAQLDKSGLPSDRFFAERPEGSVSTLKIQRTQQEDSAVYLCASSLGGLRQGAGWTEAFFGQGTRLTVV.

The rearrangement joins TRBV5-6 to TRBJ2-5; 7 bases are a match to TRBD1. V was pared by 4 bases and J by 5 bases, with 8 bases of the junction left unmatched. This CDR3 spans 14 amino acids. Germline CDR1 and CDR2: SGHDT and YYEEEE. Here the CDR3 DNA reads TGTGCCAGCAGCCGACAGGGACGCGGGGAGACCCAGTACTTC. This translates into CASSRQGRGETQYF.

This CDR3 reads CASSGTGVGNTEAFF. The CDR3, as DNA: TGTGCCAGCAGCGGGACAGGGGTGGGGAACACTGAAGCTTTCTTT. The gene calls are TRBV28 and TRBJ1-1; 10 bases are a match to TRBD1. CDR1 is MDHEN, CDR2 SYDVKM, per germline. The CDR3 extends over 15 amino acids. The V segment lost 6 bases and the J segment 1 base; nucleotides outside the gene matches: 5.

The chain couples TRBV29-1 to TRBJ2-7; TRBD1 matches 8 bases. Germline CDR1 SQVTM, CDR2 ANQGSEA. V lost 6 bases to trimming and J lost 5 bases; unmatched junction nucleotides: 3. CDR3 length: 11 amino acids. CDR3 sequence reads: CSVRQGNEQYV. In DNA form, the CDR3 reads TGCAGCGTCCGACAGGGGAACGAGCAGTACGTC.

This clone has only a few counts. Other nucleotide sequences in the sample specify the same CDR3. The CDR3 DNA reads TGTGCCTGGAGTGTTCAGGGTGAGACCCAGTACTTC. This sequence encodes CAWSVQGETQYF. V gene TRBV30 combines with J gene TRBJ2-5, with D tentatively TRBD1 (5 bases). Trimming took 0 bases from V and 5 from J, leaving 7 bases between them. This CDR3 contains 12 residues. Germline CDR1 GTSNPN, CDR2 SVGIG (reference sequence).

The chain couples TRBV7-2 to TRBJ2-2, with a tentative D call TRBD1 (7 bases). Germline V gives CDR1 SGHTA, CDR2 FQGNSA. The CDR3 has 15 residues. V lost 1 base and J lost 7, with 13 bases in between. The CDR3 is CASSLVAGGIGELFF. In nucleotides, the CDR3 is TGTGCCAGCAGCTTAGTGGCAGGGGGGATCGGGGAGCTGTTTTTT.

In its sample, this clone was seen a few times. CDR3 sequence (DNA): TGTGCCAGCAGGGAGGGAAGACAGCTCAATCAGCCCCAGCATTTT. The encoded protein is CASREGRQLNQPQHF. The chain employs TRBV2 and TRBJ1-5; D might be TRBD1 (5 bases). V was shortened by 6 bases and J by 3 bases, with 15 bases between the two germline ends. Looked up from germline, CDR1 is SNHLY and CDR2 is FYNNEI. The length of the CDR3 is 15 residues. Using reference TRBV2 and TRBJ1-5 for the parts outside the CDR3, the full variable domain is EPEVTQTPSHQVTQMGQEVILRCVPISNHLYFYWYRQILGQKVEFLVSFYNNEISEKSEIFDDQFSVERPDGSNFTLKIRSTKLEDSAMYFCASREGRQLNQPQHFGDGTRLSIL.

V gene TRBV5-4 combines with J gene TRBJ1-5; the match to TRBD1 covers 8 bases. From germline, CDR1 is SGHNT and CDR2 YYREEE (reference sequence). The CDR3 extends over 17 amino acids. J lost 0 bases, V lost 2 bases, and 7 bases had no gene match. This chain's CDR3 is CASSFSTGGYSNQPQHF. The CDR3 DNA follows: TGTGCCAGCAGCTTTTCTACAGGGGGTTATAGCAATCAGCCCCAGCATTTT.

The chain is built from TRBV2 and TRBJ1-2; TRBD1 matches at 7 bases. Germline CDR1 is SNHLY and CDR2 is FYNNEI. V shed 6 bases and J 2 bases; nucleotides not matched to a gene: 9. The CDR3 is 15 amino acids. As DNA, the CDR3 is TGTGCCAGCAGCCCCTCCCCGGACAGGAACTATGGCTACACCTTC. Protein sequence: CASSPSPDRNYGYTF.

The chain has TRBV12-3 or TRBV12-4 and TRBJ1-3, with D possibly TRBD1 on 6 matching bases. The V gene lost 6 bases and the J gene lost 8 bases, with 11 bases spanning the gap. This CDR3 contains 12 residues. CDR3 sequence reads: CASRGGGHTIYF. CDR3 in DNA: TGTGCCAGCAGGGGCGGGGGGCACACCATATATTTT.

The rearrangement joins TRBV5-1 to TRBJ2-5; D is possibly TRBD2 (6 bases). Trimming took 0 bases from V and 5 from J, leaving 11 bases between them. Germline V gene data show CDR1 as SGHRS and CDR2 as YFSETQ. The CDR3 length is 14 residues. CDR3 DNA: TGCGCCAGCAGCTTGGTGGAGGGGATGGAGACCCAGTACTTC. Translation: CASSLVEGMETQYF.

The V and J genes are TRBV29-1 and TRBJ1-4; 9 bases fit TRBD1. CDR1 and CDR2 from the germline V gene are SQVTM and ANQGSEA. The V and J ends lost 0 bases and 7 bases, in that order; junction bases with no gene match: 6. The CDR3 extends over 15 amino acids. CDR3 nucleotide sequence: TGCAGCGTTGAAGATCGGACAGGGGAGGGTGAAAAACTGTTTTTT. Translating it yields CSVEDRTGEGEKLFF. The variable domain in full, with the rest retrieved from reference TRBV29-1 and TRBJ1-4, is SAVISQKPSRDICQRGTSLTIQCQVDSQVTMMFWYRQQPGQSLTLIATANQGSEATYESGFVIDKFPISRPNLTFSTLTVSNMSPEDSSIYLCSVEDRTGEGEKLFFGSGTQLSVL.

This CDR3 is CASSLRGGYTF. DNA for the CDR3: TGTGCCAGCAGCCTTCGAGGAGGCTACACCTTC. The chain has TRBV3-1 (or the pseudogene TRBV3-2) and TRBJ1-2; D unresolved. Between the trimmed V and J ends, which lost 4 bases and 8 bases, there was a span of 8 bases. The CDR3 runs to 11 residues. Germline lookup yields CDR1 LGHDT and CDR2 YNNKEL (reference sequence).

The CDR3 DNA follows: TGTGCCAGCAGCCAGGGACAGGGGACCTACGAGCAGTACGTC. Amino acid sequence: CASSQGQGTYEQYV. The chain is built from TRBV7-2 and TRBJ2-7; 10 positions agree with TRBD1. Germline CDR1 and CDR2: SGHTA and FQGNSA. The V and J ends lost 5 bases and 2 bases, in that order; junction bases with no gene match: 3. There are 14 residues in the CDR3.

This chain links TRBV6-2 or TRBV6-3 with TRBJ2-3, with 8 bases matching TRBD2. Germline assignment: CDR1 MNHEY and CDR2 SVGEGT. The CDR3 covers 16 residues. J lost 4 bases, V lost 6 bases, and 12 bases had no gene match. CDR3 protein: CASSPSRTGGPDTQYF. The CDR3 DNA sequence: TGTGCCAGCAGCCCCTCCCGAACGGGGGGGCCAGATACGCAGTATTTT.

The V call is TRBV18, the J call TRBJ1-1; D is unresolved. The V end was cut by 4 bases, the J end by 7 bases, with 10 bases between. Germline V gives CDR1 KGHSH, CDR2 LQKENI. The CDR3 has 12 amino acids. CDR3 in amino acids: CASSLSGNEAFF. In DNA, the CDR3 is TGTGCCAGCTCACTGAGCGGGAATGAAGCTTTCTTT. The full variable domain, rest sourced from reference TRBV18 and TRBJ1-1, is NAGVMQNPRHLVRRRGQEARLRCSPMKGHSHVYWYRQLPEEGLKFMVYLQKENIIDESGMPKERFSAEFPKEGPSILRIQQVVRGDSAAYFCASSLSGNEAFFGQGTRLTVV.

This chain links TRBV15 with TRBJ2-5; possibly TRBD1 for D (7 bases). The ends were cut back, 3 bases at V and 5 bases at J, with 16 bases in the middle. Germline-derived CDR1 and CDR2 are LNHNV and YYDKDF (reference sequence). There are 15 residues in the CDR3. CDR3 nucleotides: TGTGCCACCAGCAGGCCCTCAGGGGGGCCGGAGACCCAGTACTTC. Encoded protein: CATSRPSGGPETQYF.

This clone was detected a few times. V is TRBV29-1 and J is TRBJ1-5; 7 nucleotides line up with TRBD1. The CDR3 has 13 amino acids. Per germline, CDR1 SQVTM and CDR2 ANQGSEA. The junction had 8 bases not matched to a gene; V was cut back by 7 bases and J by 5 bases. As DNA, the CDR3 is TGCAGCGCAACGACAGGGATCTATCAGCCCCAGCATTTT. Protein product: CSATTGIYQPQHF.

The chain recombines TRBV2 with TRBJ2-5; 7 bases match TRBD1. Germline CDR1 and CDR2: SNHLY and FYNNEI. CDR3 length: 14 residues. V was pared by 6 bases and J by 5 bases, with 9 bases of the junction left unmatched. CDR3 nucleotide sequence: TGTGCCAGCAGCGAACAACAGGGGCTGGAGACCCAGTACTTC. Its translation: CASSEQQGLETQYF. Full variable domain (remainder filled in from reference TRBV2 and TRBJ2-5): EPEVTQTPSHQVTQMGQEVILRCVPISNHLYFYWYRQILGQKVEFLVSFYNNEISEKSEIFDDQFSVERPDGSNFTLKIRSTKLEDSAMYFCASSEQQGLETQYFGPGTRLLVL.

The CDR3 is CASSVGGAGMVFNEKLFF. The CDR3 nucleotides are TGTGCCAGCAGCGTCGGAGGGGCTGGCATGGTCTTTAATGAAAAACTGTTTTTT. The rearrangement uses TRBV9 and TRBJ1-4; weak D call: TRBD1 (5 bases). This CDR3 contains 18 residues. Germline-derived CDR1 and CDR2 are SGDLS and YYNGEE. With 2 bases removed from V and 4 bases from J, the gap between germline ends came to 21 bases.

This clone was counted a few times. This chain connects TRBV30 to TRBJ1-3; 7 nucleotides line up with TRBD1. The CDR3 runs 15 residues. V was clipped by 5 bases and J by 0 bases; unmatched bases: 7. CDR1 and CDR2 (germline): GTSNPN, SVGIG (reference sequence). This CDR3 reads CAWGRTGNSGNTIYF. The CDR3 nucleotides are TGTGCCTGGGGCCGGACAGGAAACTCTGGAAACACCATATATTTT.

This clone was observed a handful of times. The chain is built from TRBV10-1 and TRBJ2-7; 7 positions agree with TRBD1. Germline CDR1 WNHNN, CDR2 SYGVQD (reference sequence). The CDR3 totals 18 residues. Unmatched junction bases numbered 17, after V lost 6 bases and J lost 0 bases. For the CDR3, the DNA is TGCGCCAGCAGACTTGCCAAGCCCCCGGGACAGCGCTCCTACGAGCAGTACGTC. It yields the protein CASRLAKPPGQRSYEQYV.

The chain couples TRBV6-2 or TRBV6-3 to TRBJ2-1; 10 bases fit TRBD2. The V gene's germline CDR1 is MNHEY and CDR2 SVGEGT. This CDR3 contains 16 residues. Trimming took 2 bases from V and 5 from J; bases not matched to a gene: 6. The chain's CDR3 is CASSYLGLAQNNEQFF. CDR3 nucleotides: TGTGCCAGCAGTTACCTGGGACTAGCGCAGAACAATGAGCAGTTCTTC.

The chain employs TRBV9 and TRBJ2-2; a weak D match, TRBD2 (6 bases). The germline V gene has CDR1 SGDLS and CDR2 YYNGEE. CDR3 size: 14 residues. Trimming took 4 bases from V and 6 from J, leaving 13 bases between them. The CDR3 region has the DNA TGTGCCAGCAGCCTAAGAGGAGGGTCCGGGGAGCTGTTTTTT. It translates to CASSLRGGSGELFF.

The rearrangement joins TRBV7-2 to TRBJ1-5; the D is unclear. This CDR3 has 14 residues. The V gene lost 1 base and the J gene lost 7 bases, with 11 bases spanning the gap. CDR1 and CDR2 (germline): SGHTA, FQGNSA. The CDR3, as DNA: TGTGCCAGCAGCTTAGAGTGGGGAGCCCAGCCCCAGCATTTT. This translates into CASSLEWGAQPQHF. The entire variable domain, with the rest obtained from reference TRBV7-2 and TRBJ1-5, is as follows: GAGVSQSPSNKVTEKGKDVELRCDPISGHTALYWYRQSLGQGLEFLIYFQGNSAPDKSGLPSDRFSAERTGGSVSTLTIQRTQQEDSAVYLCASSLEWGAQPQHFGDGTRLSIL.

The chain links TRBV4-3 to TRBJ2-7, with a weak D call TRBD2 (12 bases). The CDR3 extends over 22 amino acids. The V end was cut by 0 bases, the J end by 3 bases, with 33 bases between. Germline V gene data show CDR1 as LGHNA and CDR2 as YSLEER. CDR3: CASSQEGWTGGGLAGSGYEQYV. The CDR3 nucleotides read TGCGCCAGCAGCCAAGAGGGATGGACAGGGGGCGGACTAGCGGGGTCGGGCTACGAGCAGTACGTC.

This sequence joins TRBV9 and TRBJ1-3, with TRBD1 matching over 7 bases. This CDR3 contains 15 residues. V lost 3 bases to trimming and J lost 1 base; unmatched junction nucleotides: 4. Germline CDR1 is SGDLS and CDR2 is YYNGEE. CDR3 DNA sequence: TGTGCCAGCAGCGGTATGACAGGGTCTGGAAACACCATATATTTT. Translating gives CASSGMTGSGNTIYF.

The rearrangement joins TRBV6-5 to TRBJ2-3, with 8 positions matching TRBD2. Germline values: CDR1 MNHEY, CDR2 SVGAGI. The length of the CDR3 is 15 residues. The V gene end was trimmed by 6 bases and the J gene end by 1 base; junction bases not matched to a gene: 6. The CDR3 is CASRYRGGGTDTQYF. The CDR3, as DNA: TGTGCCAGCAGATACCGGGGGGGCGGCACAGATACGCAGTATTTT.

As DNA, the CDR3 is TGTGCCAGCAGTACAGGATACACTGAAGCTTTCTTT. Its protein product is CASSTGYTEAFF. The chain is built from TRBV6-5 and TRBJ1-1; weak D call: TRBD1 (5 bases). V was cut by 5 bases and J by 3 bases, with 7 bases left in between. The germline CDR1 and CDR2 sequences are MNHEY and SVGAGI. The CDR3 consists of 12 residues.